Sequencing of this T cell receptor (beta chain) was carried out in a study of cytomegalovirus exposure and HLA in healthy donors. The PCR contained 60 Vbeta and 13 Jbeta primers. Sequencing was performed with immunoSEQ multiplex PCR; in TCRdb, only in-frame clones are kept and a portion is missing. The sample has 150,000 to 200,000 clones; about 82% are singletons. Germline assignment: CDR1 LGHNA and CDR2 YNFKEQ. V shed 1 base and J shed 1 base, with 13 bases lying between them. This CDR3 has 16 residues. The TCR comes from a woman in her 30s in good health and CMV-seronegative. The sequenced sample consisted of PBMCs. This chain joins TRBV4-2 and TRBJ1-2; D might be TRBD1 (6 bases). As DNA, the CDR3 is TGTGCCAGCAGCCAAGTAACAGGGCTAGTTAACTATGGCTACACCTTC. Protein: CASSQVTGLVNYGYTF.